The 16 T cell receptor beta chains in this list originate from one sample, sequenced in a study of T cells after posttransplantation cyclophosphamide. Profiling relied on immunoSEQ multiplex PCR, and the TCRdb table lists in-frame clones only, not all of them. The sample includes thousands of clones, none of them occurring once. Cyclophosphamide on days +3 and +4 followed busulfan-fludarabine conditioning and a marrow graft. The sample consisted of PBMCs, taken after allogeneic stem cell transplant with posttransplant cyclophosphamide. The receptors originated from a female patient in her fifties who received an allogeneic stem cell transplant from an unrelated donor, was CMV-positive, and had acute GVHD only. The graft donor may account for some of the T cells.

This clone was found many times. The chain is built from TRBV4-1 and TRBJ2-3, with D possibly being TRBD1 (6 bases). Per the germline V gene, CDR1 is MGHRA and CDR2 is YSYEKL. The V end lost 3 bases, the J end lost 6 bases, and 10 bases lay between the germline ends. CDR3 size: 13 residues. Written as DNA, the CDR3 is TGCGCCAGCAGCCAGGGGGCTCTGGATACGCAGTATTTT. Protein product: CASSQGALDTQYF.

This clone has ten or more counts. The CDR3 region is CASTRDRVYPFTSGSPYEQYF. DNA of the CDR3: TGTGCCAGCACCCGGGACAGGGTCTACCCCTTTACTAGCGGGAGCCCCTACGAGCAGTACTTC. The chain uses TRBV28 and TRBJ2-7; 11 bases agree with TRBD2. V shed 7 bases, J shed 2 bases, and the junction held 25 bases outside the gene matches. The germline gives CDR1 MDHEN, CDR2 SYDVKM. The CDR3 sequence is 21 residues long.

In this sample, this clone turned up many times. The chain carries TRBV5-4 and TRBJ1-2; D is ambiguous. The V gene's germline CDR1 is SGHNT and CDR2 YYREEE (reference sequence). V lost 3 bases and J 4 bases, leaving 16 bases between the germline ends. The CDR3 sequence is 15 residues long. The CDR3 protein is CASSSYSGGIYGYTF. CDR3 in DNA: TGTGCCAGCAGCTCCTACAGTGGAGGGATCTATGGCTACACCTTC.

This clone was recorded at least ten times. The V call is TRBV25-1, the J call TRBJ2-7; TRBD2 aligns across 14 bases. V shed 6 bases, J shed 5 bases, and the junction held 6 bases outside the gene matches. The V gene's germline CDR1 is MGHDK and CDR2 SYGVNS. The CDR3 extends over 15 amino acids. CDR3 DNA sequence: TGTGCCAGCAGGGGGACTAGCGGGAGTGTCAACGAGCAGTACTTC. Its protein is CASRGTSGSVNEQYF.

This clone appeared a few times. The rearrangement uses TRBV5-1 and TRBJ2-2; D is possibly TRBD1 (7 bases). This CDR3 is 17 amino acids long. Germline V gene lookup returns CDR1 SGHRS and CDR2 YFSETQ. V was pared by 0 bases and J by 3 bases, with 15 bases between. CDR3 protein: CASSLVGRGDYTGELFF. The CDR3 region has the DNA TGCGCCAGCAGCTTGGTCGGCAGGGGGGATTACACCGGGGAGCTGTTTTTT.

This clone was counted ten times or more. J is TRBJ2-7 and V is TRBV4-3; unclear D gene. Germline V gives CDR1 LGHNA, CDR2 YSLEER. The V end was cut by 4 bases, the J end by 2 bases, with 12 bases between. The length of the CDR3 is 14 residues. This CDR3 reads CASSLQHTTYEQYF. The CDR3 DNA reads as TGCGCCAGCAGCCTACAACATACCACCTACGAGCAGTACTTC.

This clone was counted many times. V is TRBV19 and J is TRBJ2-1; 11 nucleotides agree with TRBD2. This CDR3 has 16 amino acids. Germline loops: CDR1 LNHDA, CDR2 SQIVND (reference sequence). With V trimmed by 7 bases and J by 5 bases, 10 bases remained unmatched. In DNA, the CDR3 is TGTGCCAGTAACCCATGGGGACTAGCGGCCCACAATGAGCAGTTCTTC. It specifies CASNPWGLAAHNEQFF.

This clone was counted at least ten times. The genes are TRBV6-1 and TRBJ2-7, with 7 bases matching TRBD2. With V trimmed by 10 bases and J by 2 bases, 8 bases remained unmatched. This CDR3 is 13 amino acids long. Germline V gene lookup returns CDR1 MNHNS and CDR2 SASEGT. The CDR3 loop reads CANSAGETYEQYF. The CDR3 DNA sequence: TGTGCCAACTCGGCGGGAGAAACCTACGAGCAGTACTTC.

The sample holds many counts of this clone. This rearrangement joins TRBV7-8 to TRBJ2-3, with 9 bases identical to TRBD1. V dropped 5 bases and J dropped 6; count of bases not matched to a gene: 12. This CDR3 is 16 amino acids long. Germline assignment: CDR1 SGHVS and CDR2 FQNEAQ. The CDR3 is CASSIFRDREGDTQYF. In DNA form, the CDR3 reads TGTGCCAGCAGCATTTTCCGGGACAGGGAAGGCGATACGCAGTATTTT.

This clone was detected many times. The chain has TRBV9 and TRBJ2-7; tentative D call: TRBD2 (6 bases). Germline V gene lookup returns CDR1 SGDLS and CDR2 YYNGEE. V lost 0 bases and J 2 bases, leaving 12 bases between the germline ends. This CDR3 is built from 15 residues. The CDR3 here is CASSVAVSGAYEQYF. The CDR3 region has the DNA TGTGCCAGCAGCGTAGCGGTTAGCGGAGCCTACGAGCAGTACTTC.

This clone is judged medium-sized. The chain joins TRBV29-1 to TRBJ1-1; D unresolved. Germline lookup yields CDR1 SQVTM and CDR2 ANQGSEA. CDR3 length: 13 amino acids. V was pared by 1 base and J by 0 bases, with 6 bases between. CDR3 nucleotide sequence: TGCAGCGTTGAAGGCAGAATGAACACTGAAGCTTTCTTT. As protein: CSVEGRMNTEAFF.

This clone was picked up many times. This chain links TRBV6-5 with TRBJ2-7; D uncertain. The CDR3 contains 13 residues. The V end was cut by 4 bases, the J end by 1 base, with 8 bases between. In germline, CDR1 is MNHEY, CDR2 SVGAGI. The CDR3 region has the DNA TGTGCCAGCAGTTCGACATCATCCTACGAGCAGTACTTC. It codes for CASSSTSSYEQYF.

The table lists this clone with many counts. The rearrangement links TRBV28 to TRBJ2-2, with 9 bases that match TRBD1. V was pared by 6 bases and J by 3 bases, with 8 bases of the junction left unmatched. CDR3 size: 16 residues. Germline CDR1 MDHEN, CDR2 SYDVKM. Here the CDR3 reads CASSPGTGRDTGELFF. The CDR3 DNA reads TGTGCCAGCAGCCCAGGGACAGGGAGAGACACCGGGGAGCTGTTTTTT.

This clone is categorized as medium-sized (0.01 to 0.1%). The rearrangement joins TRBV20-1 to TRBJ2-7, with a tentative D call TRBD1 (5 bases). Germline CDR1 reads DFQATT; CDR2 reads SNEGSKA (reference sequence). V lost 6 bases and J lost 3, with 9 bases in between. This CDR3 is built from 11 residues. CDR3 sequence: CSARQNYEQYF. The CDR3 nucleotides read TGCAGTGCAAGACAGAACTACGAGCAGTACTTC.

This clone was seen many times. This chain connects TRBV5-1 to TRBJ2-3; tentatively, D is TRBD2 (5 bases). The CDR3 length is 15 residues. Germline CDR1 is SGHRS and CDR2 is YFSETQ. The V gene lost 1 base and the J gene lost 1 base, with 10 bases spanning the gap. CDR3 sequence: CASSLPRERTDTQYF. The DNA for the CDR3 is TGCGCCAGCAGCTTGCCCCGGGAACGCACAGATACGCAGTATTTT. Looking up the rest from reference TRBV5-1 and TRBJ2-3 gives the full variable domain: KAGVTQTPRYLIKTRGQQVTLSCSPISGHRSVSWYQQTPGQGLQFLFEYFSETQRNKGNFPGRFSGRQFSNSRSEMNVSTLELGDSALYLCASSLPRERTDTQYFGPGTRLTVL.

Many counts were recorded for this clone. This chain joins TRBV5-5 and TRBJ1-1, with a weak D call TRBD1 (6 bases). V was trimmed by 0 bases and J by 8 bases, leaving 8 bases between them. The CDR3 contains 12 residues. Germline V CDR1 and CDR2: SGHKS, YYEKEE (reference sequence). In DNA, the CDR3 is TGTGCCAGCAGCTTGGATGACAGGGAAGCTTTCTTT. This translates into CASSLDDREAFF.